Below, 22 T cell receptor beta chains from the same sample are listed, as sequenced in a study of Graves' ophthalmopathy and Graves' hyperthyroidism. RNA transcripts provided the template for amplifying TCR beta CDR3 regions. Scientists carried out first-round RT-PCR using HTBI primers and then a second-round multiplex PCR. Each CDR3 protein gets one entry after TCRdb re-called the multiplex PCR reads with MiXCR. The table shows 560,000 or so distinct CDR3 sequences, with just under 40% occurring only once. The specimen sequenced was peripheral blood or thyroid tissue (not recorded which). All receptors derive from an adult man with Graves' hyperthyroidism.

CDR3 amino acids: CSARSTRATEAFF. The CDR3 DNA sequence: TGCAGTGCTAGATCCACGAGGGCCACTGAAGCTTTCTTT. The chain joins TRBV20-1 to TRBJ1-1; no definite D call. Germline CDR1 is DFQATT and CDR2 is SNEGSKA (reference sequence). Between the trimmed V and J ends, which lost 2 bases and 4 bases, there was a span of 11 bases. The CDR3 consists of 13 residues.

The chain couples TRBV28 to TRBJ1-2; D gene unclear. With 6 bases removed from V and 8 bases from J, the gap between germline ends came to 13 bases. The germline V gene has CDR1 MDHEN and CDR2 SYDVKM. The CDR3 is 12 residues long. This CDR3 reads CASRQDTEGYTF. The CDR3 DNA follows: TGTGCCAGCAGGCAAGACACGGAGGGCTACACCTTC.

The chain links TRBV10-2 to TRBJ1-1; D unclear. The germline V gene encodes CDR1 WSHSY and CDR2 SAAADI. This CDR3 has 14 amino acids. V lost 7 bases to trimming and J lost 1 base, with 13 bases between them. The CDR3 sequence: CASTISGRNTEAFF. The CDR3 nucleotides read TGCGCCAGCACCATTAGCGGGAGGAACACTGAAGCTTTCTTT.

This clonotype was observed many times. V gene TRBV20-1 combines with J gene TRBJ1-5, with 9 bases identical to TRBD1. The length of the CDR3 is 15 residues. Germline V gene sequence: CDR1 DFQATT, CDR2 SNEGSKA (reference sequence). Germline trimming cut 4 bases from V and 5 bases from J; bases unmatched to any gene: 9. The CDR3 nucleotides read TGCAGTGCTAAACCGGACAGGGGTTTCGATCAGCCCCAGCATTTT. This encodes CSAKPDRGFDQPQHF.

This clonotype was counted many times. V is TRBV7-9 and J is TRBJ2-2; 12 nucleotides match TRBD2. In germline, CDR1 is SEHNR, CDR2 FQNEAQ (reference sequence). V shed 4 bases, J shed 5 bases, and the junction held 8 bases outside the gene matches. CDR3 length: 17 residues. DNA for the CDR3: TGTGCCAGCAGCTCCAGACTAGCGGGAGATTATACCGGGGAGCTGTTTTTT. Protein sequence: CASSSRLAGDYTGELFF.

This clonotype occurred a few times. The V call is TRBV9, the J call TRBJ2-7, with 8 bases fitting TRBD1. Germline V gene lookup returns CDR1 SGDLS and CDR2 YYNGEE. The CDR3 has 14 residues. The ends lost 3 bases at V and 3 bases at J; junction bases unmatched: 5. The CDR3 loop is CASSGGDRYYEQYF. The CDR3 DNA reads TGTGCCAGCAGCGGCGGGGACAGGTACTACGAGCAGTACTTC.

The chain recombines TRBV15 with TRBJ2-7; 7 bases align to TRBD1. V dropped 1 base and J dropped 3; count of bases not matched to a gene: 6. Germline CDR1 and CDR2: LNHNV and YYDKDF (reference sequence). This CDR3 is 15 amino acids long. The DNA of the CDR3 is TGTGCCACCAGCAGAGTGGGGGACAGAGTCTACGAGCAGTACTTC. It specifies CATSRVGDRVYEQYF.

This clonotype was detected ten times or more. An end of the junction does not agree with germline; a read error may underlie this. The CDR3: CATSNRPANNSPLHF. CDR3 nucleotide sequence: TGTGCCACCAGTAACCGCCCGGCCAACAATTCACCCCTCCACTTT. The chain combines TRBV6-1 with TRBJ1-6; no firm D call. Germline V gene lookup returns CDR1 MNHNS and CDR2 SASEGT. This CDR3 has 15 residues.

The CDR3: CASRQTGGVNQPQHF. In nucleotides, the CDR3 is TGTGCCAGCAGGCAAACAGGGGGCGTGAATCAGCCCCAGCATTTT. The chain combines TRBV28 with TRBJ1-5; 9 nucleotides line up with TRBD1. Germline CDR1 MDHEN, CDR2 SYDVKM. There are 15 residues in the CDR3. V lost 6 bases to trimming and J lost 4 bases; unmatched junction nucleotides: 7. Full variable domain (rest looked up from reference TRBV28 and TRBJ1-5): DVKVTQSSRYLVKRTGEKVFLECVQDMDHENMFWYRQDPGLGLRLIYFSYDVKMKEKGDIPEGYSVSREKKERFSLILESASTNQTSMYLCASRQTGGVNQPQHFGDGTRLSIL.

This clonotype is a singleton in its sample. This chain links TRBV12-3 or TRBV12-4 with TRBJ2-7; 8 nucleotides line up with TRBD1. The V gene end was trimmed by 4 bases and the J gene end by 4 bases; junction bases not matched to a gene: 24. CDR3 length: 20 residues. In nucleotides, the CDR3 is TGTGCCAGCAGTTACTCGATATTTGGCAGGGGGCAAGGTTCCCTATACGAGCAGTACTTC. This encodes CASSYSIFGRGQGSLYEQYF.

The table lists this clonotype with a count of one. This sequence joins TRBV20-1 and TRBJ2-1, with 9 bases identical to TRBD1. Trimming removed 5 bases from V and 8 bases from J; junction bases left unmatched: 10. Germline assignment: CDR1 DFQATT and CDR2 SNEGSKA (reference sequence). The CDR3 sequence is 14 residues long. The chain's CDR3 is CSARDRALVYEQFF. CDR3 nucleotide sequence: TGCAGTGCTCGGGACAGGGCCTTAGTCTATGAGCAGTTCTTC.

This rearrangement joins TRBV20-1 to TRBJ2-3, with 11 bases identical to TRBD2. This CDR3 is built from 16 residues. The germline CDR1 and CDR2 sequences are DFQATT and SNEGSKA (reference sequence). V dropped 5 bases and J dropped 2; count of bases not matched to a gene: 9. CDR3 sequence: CSARGLAEDYTDTQYF. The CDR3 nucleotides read TGCAGTGCTCGGGGACTAGCGGAAGATTACACAGATACGCAGTATTTT.

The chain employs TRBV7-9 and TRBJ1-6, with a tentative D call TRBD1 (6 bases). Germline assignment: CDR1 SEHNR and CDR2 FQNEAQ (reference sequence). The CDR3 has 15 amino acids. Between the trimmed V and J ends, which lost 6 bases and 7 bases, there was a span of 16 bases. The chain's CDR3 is CASSLAGTRNSPLHF. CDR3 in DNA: TGTGCCAGCAGTCTGGCCGGGACAAGGAATTCACCCCTCCACTTT. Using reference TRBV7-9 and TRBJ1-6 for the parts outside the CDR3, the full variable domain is DTGVSQNPRHKITKRGQNVTFRCDPISEHNRLYWYRQTLGQGPEFLTYFQNEAQLEKSRLLSDRFSAERPKGSFSTLEIQRTEQGDSAMYLCASSLAGTRNSPLHFGNGTRLTVT.

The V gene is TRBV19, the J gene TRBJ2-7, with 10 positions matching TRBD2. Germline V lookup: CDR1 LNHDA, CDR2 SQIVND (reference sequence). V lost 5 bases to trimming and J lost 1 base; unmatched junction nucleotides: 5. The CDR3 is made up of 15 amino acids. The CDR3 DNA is TGTGCCAGTAGTGCCTCTAGCGGGAGTTCCTACGAGCAGTACTTC. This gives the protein CASSASSGSSYEQYF.

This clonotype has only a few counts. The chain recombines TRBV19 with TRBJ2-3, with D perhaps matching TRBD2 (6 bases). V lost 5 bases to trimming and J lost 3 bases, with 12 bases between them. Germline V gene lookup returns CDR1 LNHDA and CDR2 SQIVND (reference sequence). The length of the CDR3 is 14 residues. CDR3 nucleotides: TGTGCCAGTAGTGAAACGGGGAGGACAGATACGCAGTATTTT. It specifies CASSETGRTDTQYF.

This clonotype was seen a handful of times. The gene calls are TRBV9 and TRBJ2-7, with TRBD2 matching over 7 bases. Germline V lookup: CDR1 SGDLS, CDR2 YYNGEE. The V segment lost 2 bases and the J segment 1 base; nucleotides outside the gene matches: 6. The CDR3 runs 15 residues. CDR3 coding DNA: TGTGCCAGCAGCGTCTCGGGGGGTTCATCCTACGAGCAGTACTTC. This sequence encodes CASSVSGGSSYEQYF.

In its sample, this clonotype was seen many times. DNA for the CDR3: TGCGCCAGCAGCCAAGAAACGATAGGGACACTGGCCGAGCAGTACTTC. Translating it yields CASSQETIGTLAEQYF. The chain has TRBV4-1 and TRBJ2-7; D perhaps matches TRBD1 (6 bases). Trimming shortened V by 0 bases and J by 6 bases, and 18 bases separated the two germline ends. Germline assignment: CDR1 MGHRA and CDR2 YSYEKL. This CDR3 has 16 amino acids.

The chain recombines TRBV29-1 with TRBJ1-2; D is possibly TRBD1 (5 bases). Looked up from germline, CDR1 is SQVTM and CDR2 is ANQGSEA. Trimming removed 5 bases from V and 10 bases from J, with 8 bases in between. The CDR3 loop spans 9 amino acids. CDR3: CSVSGVYTF. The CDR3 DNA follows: TGCAGCGTTTCGGGGGTCTACACCTTC.

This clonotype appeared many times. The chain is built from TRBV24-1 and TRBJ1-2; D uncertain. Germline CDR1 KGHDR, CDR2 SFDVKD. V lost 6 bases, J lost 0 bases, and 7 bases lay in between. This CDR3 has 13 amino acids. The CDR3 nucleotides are TGTGCCACCAGTAGACGAGCTAACTATGGCTACACCTTC. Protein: CATSRRANYGYTF.

The DNA for the CDR3 is TGTGCCAGCACTATACGACAGGGGAGCACTGAAGCTTTCTTT. Protein: CASTIRQGSTEAFF. V gene TRBV6-1 combines with J gene TRBJ1-1; TRBD1 matches 8 bases. The CDR3 consists of 14 residues. Losses at the gene ends were 7 bases for V and 4 bases for J; bases not matched to a gene: 8. Germline V gives CDR1 MNHNS, CDR2 SASEGT.

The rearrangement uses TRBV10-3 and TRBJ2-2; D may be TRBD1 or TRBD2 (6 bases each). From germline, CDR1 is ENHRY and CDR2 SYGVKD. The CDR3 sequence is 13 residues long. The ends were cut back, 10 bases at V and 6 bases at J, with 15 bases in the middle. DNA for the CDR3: TGTGCCAGCGGCTACAGGGAGGCCGGGGAGCTGTTTTTT. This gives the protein CASGYREAGELFF.

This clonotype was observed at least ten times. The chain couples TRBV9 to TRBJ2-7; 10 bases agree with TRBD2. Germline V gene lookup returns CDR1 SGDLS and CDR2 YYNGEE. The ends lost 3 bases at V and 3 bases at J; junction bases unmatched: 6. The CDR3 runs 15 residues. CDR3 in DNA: TGTGCCAGCAGCGCTACTAGCGGGGAGCACTACGAGCAGTACTTC. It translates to CASSATSGEHYEQYF.